This T cell receptor beta chain was found in a study of healthy donors' naive CD4 and CD8 T cells. A linear amplification protocol produced the TCR libraries from around 0.55 ug of total RNA. TCRdb passed the reads through MiXCR, listing each CDR3 protein once. The table has 150,000 to 200,000 distinct CDR3 sequences, under 85% seen once; the top ten hold about 2.4%. Findings and limits, study-wide: Positive CDR3 charge linked to CD4+ cells, negative to CD8+ cells.

Concerning this clonotype itself: Its antigen is unidentified.

V was pared by 3 bases and J by 7 bases, with 16 bases between. CDR3 length equals 13 residues. Per germline, CDR1 SQVTM and CDR2 ANQGSEA. This receptor was taken from a pool of human donors in good health; the sample pools cells from several healthy donors. The specimen was naive CD4+ and CD8+ T cells sorted from blood, pooled from several donors. The chain employs TRBV29-1 and TRBJ2-7; either TRBD1 or TRBD2 may supply D (5 bases each). For the CDR3, the DNA is TGCAGCGTTGAGGGGATGCAGGGCGGGGAGCAGTACTTC. Its translation is CSVEGMQGGEQYF.